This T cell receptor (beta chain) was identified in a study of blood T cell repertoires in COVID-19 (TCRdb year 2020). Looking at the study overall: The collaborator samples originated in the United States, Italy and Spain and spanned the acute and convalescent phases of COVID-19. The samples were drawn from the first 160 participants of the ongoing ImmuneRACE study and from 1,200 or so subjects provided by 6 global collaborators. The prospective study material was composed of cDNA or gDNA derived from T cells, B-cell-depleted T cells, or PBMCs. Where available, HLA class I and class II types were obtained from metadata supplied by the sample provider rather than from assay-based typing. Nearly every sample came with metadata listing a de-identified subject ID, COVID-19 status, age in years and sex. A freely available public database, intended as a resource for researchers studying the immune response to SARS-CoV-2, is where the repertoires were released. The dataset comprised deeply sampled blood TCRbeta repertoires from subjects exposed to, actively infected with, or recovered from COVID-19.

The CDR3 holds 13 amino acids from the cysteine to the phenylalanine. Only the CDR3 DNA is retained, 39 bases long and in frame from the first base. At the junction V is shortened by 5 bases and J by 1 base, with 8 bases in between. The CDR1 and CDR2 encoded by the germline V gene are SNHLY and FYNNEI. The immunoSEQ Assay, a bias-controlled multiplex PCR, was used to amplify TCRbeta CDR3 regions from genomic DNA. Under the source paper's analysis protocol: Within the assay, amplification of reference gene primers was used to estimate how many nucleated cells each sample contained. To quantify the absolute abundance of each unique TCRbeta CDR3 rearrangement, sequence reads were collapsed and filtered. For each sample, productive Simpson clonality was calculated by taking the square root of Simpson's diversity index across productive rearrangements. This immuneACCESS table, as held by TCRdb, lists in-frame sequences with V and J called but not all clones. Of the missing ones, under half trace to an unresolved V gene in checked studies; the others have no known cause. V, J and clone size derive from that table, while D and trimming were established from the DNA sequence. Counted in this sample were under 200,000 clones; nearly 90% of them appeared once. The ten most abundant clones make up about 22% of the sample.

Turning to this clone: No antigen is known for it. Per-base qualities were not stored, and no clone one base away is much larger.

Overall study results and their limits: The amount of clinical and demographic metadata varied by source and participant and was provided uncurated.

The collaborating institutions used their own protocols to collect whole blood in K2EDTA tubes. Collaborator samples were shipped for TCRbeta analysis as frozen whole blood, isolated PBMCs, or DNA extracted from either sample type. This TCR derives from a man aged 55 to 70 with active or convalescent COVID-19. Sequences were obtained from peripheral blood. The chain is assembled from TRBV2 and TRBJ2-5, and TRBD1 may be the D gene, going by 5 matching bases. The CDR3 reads CASSWTSQETQYF. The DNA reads TGTGCCAGCAGTTGGACAAGCCAAGAGACCCAGTACTTC.